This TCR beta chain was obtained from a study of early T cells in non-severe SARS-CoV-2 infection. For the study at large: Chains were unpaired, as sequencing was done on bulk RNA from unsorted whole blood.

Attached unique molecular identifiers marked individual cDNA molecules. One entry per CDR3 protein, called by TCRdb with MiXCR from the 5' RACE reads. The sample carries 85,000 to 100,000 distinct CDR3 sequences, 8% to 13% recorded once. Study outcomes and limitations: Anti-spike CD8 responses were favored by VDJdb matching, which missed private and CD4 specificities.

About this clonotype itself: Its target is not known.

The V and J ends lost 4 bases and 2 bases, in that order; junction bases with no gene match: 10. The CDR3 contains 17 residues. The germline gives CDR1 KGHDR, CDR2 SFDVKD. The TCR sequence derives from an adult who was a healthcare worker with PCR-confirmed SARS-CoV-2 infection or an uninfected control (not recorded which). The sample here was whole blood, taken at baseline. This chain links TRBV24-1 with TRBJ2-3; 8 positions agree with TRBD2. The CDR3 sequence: CATSDPSAGAYTDTQYF. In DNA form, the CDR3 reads TGTGCCACCAGTGACCCCTCAGCGGGGGCCTACACAGATACGCAGTATTTT.